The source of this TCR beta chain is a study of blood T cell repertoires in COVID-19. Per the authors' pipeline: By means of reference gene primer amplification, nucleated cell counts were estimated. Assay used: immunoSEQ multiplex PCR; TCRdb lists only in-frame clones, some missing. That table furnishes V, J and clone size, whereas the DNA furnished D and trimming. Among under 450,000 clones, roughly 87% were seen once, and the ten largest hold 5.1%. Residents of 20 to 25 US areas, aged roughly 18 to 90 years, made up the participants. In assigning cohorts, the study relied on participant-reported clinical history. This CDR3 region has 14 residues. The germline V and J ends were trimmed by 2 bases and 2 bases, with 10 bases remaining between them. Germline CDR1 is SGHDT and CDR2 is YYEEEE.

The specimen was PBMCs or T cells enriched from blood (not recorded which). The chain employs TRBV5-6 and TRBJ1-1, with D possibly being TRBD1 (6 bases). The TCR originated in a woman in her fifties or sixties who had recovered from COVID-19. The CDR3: CASSLPGANTEAFF. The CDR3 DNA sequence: TGTGCCAGCAGCTTACCAGGGGCTAACACTGAAGCTTTCTTT.